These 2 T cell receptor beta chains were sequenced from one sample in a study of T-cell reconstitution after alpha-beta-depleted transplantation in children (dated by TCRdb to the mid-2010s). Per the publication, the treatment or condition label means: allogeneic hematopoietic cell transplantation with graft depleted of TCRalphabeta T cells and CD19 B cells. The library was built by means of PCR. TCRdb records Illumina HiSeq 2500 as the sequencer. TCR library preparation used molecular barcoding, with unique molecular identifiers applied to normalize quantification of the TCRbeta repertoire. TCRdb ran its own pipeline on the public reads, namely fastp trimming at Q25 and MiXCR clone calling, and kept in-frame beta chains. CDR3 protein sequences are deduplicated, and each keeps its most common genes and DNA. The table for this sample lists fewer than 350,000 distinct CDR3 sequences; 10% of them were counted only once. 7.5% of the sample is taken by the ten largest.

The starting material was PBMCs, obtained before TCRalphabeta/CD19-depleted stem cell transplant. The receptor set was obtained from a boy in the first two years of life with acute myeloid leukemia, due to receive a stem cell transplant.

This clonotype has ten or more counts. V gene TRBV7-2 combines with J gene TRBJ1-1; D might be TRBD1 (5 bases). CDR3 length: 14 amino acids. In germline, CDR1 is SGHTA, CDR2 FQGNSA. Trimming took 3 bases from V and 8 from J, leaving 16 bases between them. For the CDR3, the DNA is TGTGCCAGCAGCTTGAGGTGGGGGGTTAAGGAAGCTTTCTTT. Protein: CASSLRWGVKEAFF.

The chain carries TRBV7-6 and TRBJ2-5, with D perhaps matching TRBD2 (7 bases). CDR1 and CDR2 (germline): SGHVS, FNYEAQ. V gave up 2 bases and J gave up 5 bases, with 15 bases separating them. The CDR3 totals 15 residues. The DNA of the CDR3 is TGTGCCAGCAGCTTAATGGAGGCGGGGGCTGAGACCCAGTACTTC. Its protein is CASSLMEAGAETQYF.